This T cell receptor beta chain was found in a study of OX40 agonist ivuxolimab in advanced cancers. In the study overall: The study treated patients with ivuxolimab, an agonistic anti-OX40 (CD134) antibody. Three patients got partial responses; one had hepatocellular carcinoma and two had cutaneous melanoma.

Study-level findings and limits: Relatively little clonal expansion, among the lowest observed, appeared in partial responders at 0.1-3.0 mg/kg. In CD8+ T cells, expanded clones were on average more numerous than in CD4+.

The table came from immunoSEQ multiplex PCR; TCRdb's copy has only in-frame clones and leaves some out. The table has 99,000 or so clones, roughly 95% seen once. In the case of this clone: Its target is unknown.

CDR3 length: 15 residues. The V and J ends lost 1 base and 8 bases, in that order; junction bases with no gene match: 3. Germline V gene data show CDR1 as SGHVS and CDR2 as FNYEAQ. The receptor was isolated from an adult with an advanced solid tumor such as melanoma, head and neck, liver or kidney cancer. The gene calls are TRBV7-6 and TRBJ1-6; 9 nucleotides agree with TRBD1. This material consisted of CD4+ or CD8+ T cells sorted from blood, taken in a trial of the OX40 agonist ivuxolimab. CDR3 amino acids: CASSLEGQGYSPLHF. The CDR3 coding sequence is TGTGCCAGCAGCTTAGAGGGACAGGGATATTCACCCCTCCACTTT.